A selection of T cell receptor beta chains follows, all from one sample in a study of CXCR3-negative and CXCR3-positive naive CD8 T cells. TCRdb reworked the 5' RACE reads into one entry per CDR3 protein, no DNA. Its table lists 65,000 to 75,000 distinct CDR3 sequences. The sample was naive CXCR3- CD8+ T cells from blood. All receptors derive from a human donor in good health. Some clones in this sample may be carry-over from other donors' samples. Each CDR3 is given with its conserved first and last residue. Each record gives: V gene, J gene, clone size, CDR3 protein. Size tells how often a clone was seen (once, few, many) or the class of an expanded clone, and some rows leave it out.

>TRBV6-6|TRBJ2-1|.
CASSYPNPGQAYNEQFF
>TRBV28|TRBJ2-1|.
CASSPAVGKSSYNEQFF
>TRBV4-3|TRBJ1-5|.
CASSQDSYQPQHF
>TRBV3-1|TRBJ2-3|.
CASSQTGGPDTQYF
>TRBV28|TRBJ1-2|.
CASSFTGFSYYGYTF
>TRBV12-3/TRBV12-4|TRBJ2-1|.
CASTLGLYNEQFF
>TRBV29-1|TRBJ2-7|.
CSVEDTREQYF
>TRBV7-9|TRBJ1-1|.
CASSSHPAQGANTEAFF
>TRBV7-9|TRBJ2-2|.
CASSWTENTGELFF
>TRBV6-4|TRBJ2-1|.
CASANGGEGEQFF
>TRBV9|TRBJ2-2|.
CASSPRDSYTGELFF
>TRBV20-1|TRBJ1-5|.
CSAKNLGMGPDQPQHF
>TRBV5-1|TRBJ2-7|.
CASTGTPTYEQYF
>TRBV7-6|TRBJ2-1|.
CASSGPGLAGVHNEQFF
>TRBV4-3|TRBJ1-3|.
CASSQDGASSGNTIYF
>TRBV5-6|TRBJ1-3|.
CASSLYPPGTRNTIYF
>TRBV4-3|TRBJ2-2|.
CASSQSPLTGELFF
>TRBV29-1|TRBJ1-1|.
CSVDWGRDTEAFF
>TRBV6-5|TRBJ1-3|.
CASTVDRGFGNTIYF
>TRBV12-3/TRBV12-4|TRBJ1-1|.
CASSSRGVEAFF
>TRBV7-9|TRBJ1-2|.
CASSLDGRPLGGYTF
>TRBV9|TRBJ2-3|.
CASSVIPGSTDTQYF
>TRBV28|TRBJ2-2|.
CASSLSSTNTGELFF
>TRBV3-1|TRBJ1-1|.
CASSQAGVWGNTEAFF
>TRBV6-4|TRBJ2-3|medium-sized
CASSDSDTDTQYF
>TRBV6-5|TRBJ1-1|.
CASSYGKNTEAFF
>TRBV15|TRBJ1-1|.
CATSDRRNTEAFF
>TRBV23-1|TRBJ2-7|.
CASSQSKARRGYEQYF
>TRBV12-3/TRBV12-4|TRBJ2-1|.
CASSSGVMSSYNEQFF
>TRBV10-1|TRBJ2-1|.
CASSEKTGMGEQFF
>TRBV20-1|TRBJ2-7|.
CSAKSWDRPSYEQYF
>TRBV28|TRBJ2-7|.
CASSEDGYYEQYF
>TRBV29-1|TRBJ2-1|.
CSVEEVISYNEQFF
>TRBV7-9|TRBJ1-1|.
CASSLGVPTEAFF
>TRBV29-1|TRBJ2-3|.
CSVDTAVLPDTQYF
>TRBV7-6|TRBJ2-6|.
CASSLVMAGEPGANVLTF
>TRBV7-2|TRBJ2-5|.
CASSQPGQMQETQYF
>TRBV10-3|TRBJ2-1|.
CAISPRQGASSHNEQFF
>TRBV18|TRBJ2-5|.
CASSPAAERETQYF
>TRBV6-1|TRBJ2-7|.
CASRLRDDSSYEQYF
>TRBV7-9|TRBJ2-2|.
CASSDGDGRLGELFF
>TRBV3-1|TRBJ2-1|.
CASSQDSSGGTYNEQFF
>TRBV29-1|TRBJ1-1|.
CSVEQGNTEAFF
>TRBV15|TRBJ2-3|.
CATSRDTADTQYF
>TRBV9|TRBJ1-2|.
CASSAPSRTANYGYTF
>TRBV7-6|TRBJ1-2|.
CASSLVGGPYGYTF
>TRBV28|TRBJ2-2|.
CALRGLGTGELFF
>TRBV29-1|TRBJ2-7|.
CSVYTGSYEQYF
>TRBV5-1|TRBJ1-1|.
CASSLTGATEAFF
>TRBV12-3/TRBV12-4|TRBJ2-7|.
CASSGGNEQYF